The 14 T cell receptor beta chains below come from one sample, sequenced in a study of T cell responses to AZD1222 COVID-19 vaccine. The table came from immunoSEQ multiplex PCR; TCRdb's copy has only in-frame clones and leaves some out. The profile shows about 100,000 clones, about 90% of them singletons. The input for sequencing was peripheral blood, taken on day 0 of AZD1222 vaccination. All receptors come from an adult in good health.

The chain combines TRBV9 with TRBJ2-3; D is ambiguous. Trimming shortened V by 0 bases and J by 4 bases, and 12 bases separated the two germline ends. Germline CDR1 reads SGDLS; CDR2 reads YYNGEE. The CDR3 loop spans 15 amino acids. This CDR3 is CASSVAGFLPDTQYF. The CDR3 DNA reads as TGTGCCAGCAGCGTAGCCGGTTTCCTCCCAGATACGCAGTATTTT.

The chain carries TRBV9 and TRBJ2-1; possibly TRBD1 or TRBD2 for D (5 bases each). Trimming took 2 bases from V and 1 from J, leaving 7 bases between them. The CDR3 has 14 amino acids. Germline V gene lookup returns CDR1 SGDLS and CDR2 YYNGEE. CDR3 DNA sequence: TGTGCCAGCAGCGTGGGACCTTCCTACAATGAGCAGTTCTTC. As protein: CASSVGPSYNEQFF.

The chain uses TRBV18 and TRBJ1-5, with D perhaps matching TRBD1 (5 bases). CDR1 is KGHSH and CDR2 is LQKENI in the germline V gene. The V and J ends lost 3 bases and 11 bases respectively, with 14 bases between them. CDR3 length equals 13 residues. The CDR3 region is CASSPGALRAQHF. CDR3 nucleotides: TGTGCCAGCTCACCTGGGGCCCTTAGGGCCCAGCATTTT.

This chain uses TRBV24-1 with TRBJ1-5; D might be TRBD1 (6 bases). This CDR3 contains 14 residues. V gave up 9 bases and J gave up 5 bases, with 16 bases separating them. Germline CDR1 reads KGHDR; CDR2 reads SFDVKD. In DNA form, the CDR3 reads TGTGCCACCCAGGACAGCCTGAGTTATCAGCCCCAGCATTTT. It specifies CATQDSLSYQPQHF.

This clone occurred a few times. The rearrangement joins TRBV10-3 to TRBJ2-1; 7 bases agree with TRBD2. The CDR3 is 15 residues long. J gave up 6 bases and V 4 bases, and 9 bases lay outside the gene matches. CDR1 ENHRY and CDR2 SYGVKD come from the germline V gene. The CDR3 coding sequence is TGTGCCATCAGTGGCGGGAGCCCCCCACCCAATGAGCAGTTCTTC. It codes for CAISGGSPPPNEQFF.

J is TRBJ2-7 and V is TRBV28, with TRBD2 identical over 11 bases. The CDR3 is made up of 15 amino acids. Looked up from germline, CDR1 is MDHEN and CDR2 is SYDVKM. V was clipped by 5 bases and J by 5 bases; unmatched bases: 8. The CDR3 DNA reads TGTGCCAGCAGTCCGCCGGGACTAGCGGACAACGAGCAGTACTTC. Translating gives CASSPPGLADNEQYF.

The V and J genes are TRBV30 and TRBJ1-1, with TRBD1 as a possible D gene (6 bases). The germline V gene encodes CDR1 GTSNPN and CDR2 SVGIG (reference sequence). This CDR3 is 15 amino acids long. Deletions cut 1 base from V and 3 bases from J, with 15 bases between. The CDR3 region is CAWSGTGKRYTEAFF. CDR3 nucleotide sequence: TGTGCCTGGAGTGGAACAGGGAAACGATACACTGAAGCTTTCTTT.

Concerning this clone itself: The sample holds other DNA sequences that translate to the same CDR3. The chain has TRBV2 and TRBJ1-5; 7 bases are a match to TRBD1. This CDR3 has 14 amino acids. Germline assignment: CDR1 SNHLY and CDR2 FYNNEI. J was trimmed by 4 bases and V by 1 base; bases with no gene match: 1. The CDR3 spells CASSEGQGNQPQHF. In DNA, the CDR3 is TGTGCCAGCAGTGAAGGACAGGGAAATCAGCCCCAGCATTTT.

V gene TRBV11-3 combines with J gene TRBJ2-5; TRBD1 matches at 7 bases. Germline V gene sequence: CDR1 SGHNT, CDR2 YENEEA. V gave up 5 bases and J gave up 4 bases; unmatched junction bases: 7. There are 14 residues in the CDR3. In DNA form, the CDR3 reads TGTGCCAGCAGCGCCCCGGGACAGAGAGAGACCCAGTACTTC. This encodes CASSAPGQRETQYF.

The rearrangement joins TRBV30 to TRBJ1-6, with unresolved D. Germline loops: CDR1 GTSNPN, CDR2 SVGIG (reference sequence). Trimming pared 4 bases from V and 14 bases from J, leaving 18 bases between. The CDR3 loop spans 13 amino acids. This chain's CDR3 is CAWTAGVEVALHF. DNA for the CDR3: TGTGCCTGGACAGCTGGGGTCGAAGTTGCCCTCCACTTT. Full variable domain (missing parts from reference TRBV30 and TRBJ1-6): SQTIHQWPATLVQPVGSPLSLECTVEGTSNPNLYWYRQAAGRGLQLLFYSVGIGQISSEVPQNLSASRPQDRQFILSSKKLLLSDSGFYLCAWTAGVEVALHFGNGTRLTVT.

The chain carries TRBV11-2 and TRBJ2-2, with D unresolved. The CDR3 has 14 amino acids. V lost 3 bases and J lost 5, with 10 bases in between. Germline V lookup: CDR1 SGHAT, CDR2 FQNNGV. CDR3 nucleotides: TGTGCCAGCAGCTTCAAGCGTATTACCGGGGAGCTGTTTTTT. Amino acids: CASSFKRITGELFF.

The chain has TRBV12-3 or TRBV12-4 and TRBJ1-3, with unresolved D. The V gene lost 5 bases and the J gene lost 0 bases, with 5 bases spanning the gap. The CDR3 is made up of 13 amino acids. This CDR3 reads CASSQNSGNTIYF. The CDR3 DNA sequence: TGTGCCAGCAGTCAAAACTCTGGAAACACCATATATTTT.

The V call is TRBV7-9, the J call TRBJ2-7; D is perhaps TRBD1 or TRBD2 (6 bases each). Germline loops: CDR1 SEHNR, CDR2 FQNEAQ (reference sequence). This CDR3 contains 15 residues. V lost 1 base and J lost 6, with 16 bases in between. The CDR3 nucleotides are TGTGCCAGCAGCTTAGAAGTACGCCCGGGGGCCGAGCAGTACTTC. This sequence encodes CASSLEVRPGAEQYF.

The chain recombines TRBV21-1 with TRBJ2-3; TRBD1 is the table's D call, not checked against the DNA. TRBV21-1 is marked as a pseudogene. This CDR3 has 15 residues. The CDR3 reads CASSGGQAITDTQYF. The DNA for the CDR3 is TGTGCCAGCAGCGGAGGACAGGCCATCACAGATACGCAGTATTTT.